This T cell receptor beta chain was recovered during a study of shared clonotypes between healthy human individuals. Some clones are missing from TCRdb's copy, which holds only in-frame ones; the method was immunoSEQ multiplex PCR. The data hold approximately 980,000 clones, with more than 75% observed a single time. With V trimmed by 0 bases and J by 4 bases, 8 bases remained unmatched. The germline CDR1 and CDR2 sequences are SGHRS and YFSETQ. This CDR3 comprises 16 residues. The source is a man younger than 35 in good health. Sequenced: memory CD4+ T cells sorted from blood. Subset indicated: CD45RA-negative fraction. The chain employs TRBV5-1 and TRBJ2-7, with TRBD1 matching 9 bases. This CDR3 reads CASSLGLWGQGYEQYF. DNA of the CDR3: TGCGCCAGCAGCTTGGGACTGTGGGGACAGGGATACGAGCAGTACTTC.